This record concerns one TCR beta chain sequence. Profiling relied on immunoSEQ multiplex PCR, and the TCRdb table lists in-frame clones only, not all of them. The profile shows approximately 21,000 clones, approximately 80% of them singletons. The sample is drawn from a study of tumor-infiltrating lymphocytes in localized non-small cell lung cancer. Study as a whole: Each patient gave resected tumor and non-adjacent uninvolved lung tissue.

The length of the CDR3 is 15 residues. Germline trimming cut 4 bases from V and 2 bases from J; bases unmatched to any gene: 5. Germline V CDR1 and CDR2: SEHNR, FQNEAQ (reference sequence). The receptor's source is a human donor with non-small cell lung cancer. The sample was lung tumor tissue. The genes are TRBV7-9 and TRBJ1-2, with 9 bases that match TRBD1. This CDR3 is CASSSLGQGNYGYTF. The CDR3 DNA sequence: TGTGCCAGCAGCTCACTAGGACAGGGGAACTATGGCTACACCTTC.